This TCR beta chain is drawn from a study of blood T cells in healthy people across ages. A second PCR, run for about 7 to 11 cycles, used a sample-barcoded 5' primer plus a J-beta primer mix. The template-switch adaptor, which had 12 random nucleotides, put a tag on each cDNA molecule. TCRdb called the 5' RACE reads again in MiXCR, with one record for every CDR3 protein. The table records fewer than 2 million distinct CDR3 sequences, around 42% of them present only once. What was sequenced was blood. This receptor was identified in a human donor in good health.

The CDR3 sequence is CSARVSLGGQPQHF. CDR3 nucleotides: TGCAGTGCTAGAGTGTCCCTGGGTGGGCAGCCCCAGCATTTT. This rearrangement joins TRBV20-1 to TRBJ1-5; D gene ambiguous. CDR1 and CDR2 (germline): DFQATT, SNEGSKA (reference sequence). Trimming took 1 base from V and 7 from J, leaving 14 bases between them. The CDR3 has 14 amino acids.